This is a list of T cell receptor beta chains from one sample in a study of early T cells in non-severe SARS-CoV-2 infection. TCRdb re-called the 5' RACE reads through MiXCR, storing one row per CDR3 protein. The data show more than 35,000 distinct CDR3 sequences, with approximately 10% seen just once and roughly 22% held by the top ten. Sequenced: whole blood. The receptor set was obtained from an adult who was a healthcare worker with PCR-confirmed SARS-CoV-2 infection or an uninfected control (not recorded which). CDR3s include the opening cysteine and the closing phenylalanine or tryptophan. A D gene is named only where the DNA matches it firmly. The size field is filled for only some rows; it gives once, few, many or a size class.

CDR3 protein: CASSPQRGTEAFF; CDR3 DNA: TGTGCCAGCAGCCCACAGCGAGGGACTGAAGCTTTCTTT; CDR3 length: 13; J gene: TRBJ1-1; D gene: .; clone size: many; V gene: TRBV7-6
CDR3 protein: CASSRTGASGSYSDTQYF; CDR3 DNA: TGTGCCAGCAGCCGAACGGGGGCTAGCGGGAGTTATTCAGATACGCAGTATTTT; CDR3 length: 18; J gene: TRBJ2-3; D gene: TRBD2; clone size: many; V gene: TRBV6-2/TRBV6-3
CDR3 protein: CASAGTGGVDTQYF; CDR3 DNA: TGTGCCAGCGCCGGGACAGGGGGCGTAGATACGCAGTATTTT; CDR3 length: 14; J gene: TRBJ2-3; D gene: TRBD1; clone size: .; V gene: TRBV14
CDR3 protein: CASRIGTSANNEQFF; CDR3 DNA: TGTGCCAGCAGAATCGGGACTAGCGCCAATAATGAGCAGTTCTTC; CDR3 length: 15; J gene: TRBJ2-1; D gene: TRBD2; clone size: few; V gene: TRBV5-4
CDR3 protein: CASSSTPLGSYEQYF; CDR3 DNA: TGTGCCAGCAGCTCGACCCCACTAGGATCCTACGAGCAGTACTTC; CDR3 length: 15; J gene: TRBJ2-7; D gene: .; clone size: .; V gene: TRBV7-3
CDR3 protein: CASSLGSSYNEQFF; CDR3 DNA: TGCGCCAGCAGCTTGGGGAGCTCCTACAATGAGCAGTTCTTC; CDR3 length: 14; J gene: TRBJ2-1; D gene: .; clone size: many; V gene: TRBV5-1
CDR3 protein: CASSPAGTVTDTQYF; CDR3 DNA: TGTGCCAGCTCACCTGCCGGGACAGTAACAGATACGCAGTATTTT; CDR3 length: 15; J gene: TRBJ2-3; D gene: TRBD1; clone size: .; V gene: TRBV18
CDR3 protein: CASSVVRVYNEQFF; CDR3 DNA: TGTGCCAGCAGCGTAGTCAGGGTATACAATGAGCAGTTCTTC; CDR3 length: 14; J gene: TRBJ2-1; D gene: .; clone size: many; V gene: TRBV9
CDR3 protein: CASRGQGNTGELFF; CDR3 DNA: TGTGCCAGCAGAGGACAGGGGAACACCGGGGAGCTGTTTTTT; CDR3 length: 14; J gene: TRBJ2-2; D gene: TRBD1; clone size: many; V gene: TRBV6-1
CDR3 protein: CASSFSFLSNQPQHF; CDR3 DNA: TGTGCCAGCAGCTTTTCTTTTTTAAGCAATCAGCCCCAGCATTTT; CDR3 length: 15; J gene: TRBJ1-5; D gene: .; clone size: many; V gene: TRBV7-2
CDR3 protein: CASSFGRVRSIQYF; CDR3 DNA: TGTGCCAGCAGCTTCGGTAGGGTCAGAAGCATTCAGTACTTC; CDR3 length: 14; J gene: TRBJ2-4; D gene: .; clone size: many; V gene: TRBV7-9
CDR3 protein: CASSFRGSPETQYF; CDR3 DNA: TGTGCCAGCAGCTTTCGAGGGAGCCCGGAGACCCAGTACTTC; CDR3 length: 14; J gene: TRBJ2-5; D gene: .; clone size: many; V gene: TRBV7-8
CDR3 protein: CSARQGAGYGYTF; CDR3 DNA: TGCAGTGCTAGACAGGGGGCCGGCTATGGCTACACCTTC; CDR3 length: 13; J gene: TRBJ1-2; D gene: TRBD1; clone size: .; V gene: TRBV20-1
CDR3 protein: CASRDQGLWAPLHF; CDR3 DNA: TGTGCCAGCAGGGATCAGGGTCTGTGGGCACCCCTCCACTTT; CDR3 length: 14; J gene: TRBJ1-6; D gene: .; clone size: many; V gene: TRBV2
CDR3 protein: CASSRELGGYTF; CDR3 DNA: TGTGCCAGCTCACGAGAGCTGGGTGGCTACACCTTC; CDR3 length: 12; J gene: TRBJ1-2; D gene: .; clone size: many; V gene: TRBV18
CDR3 protein: CASSLTNQETQYF; CDR3 DNA: TGTGCCAGCAGTTTGACAAACCAAGAGACCCAGTACTTC; CDR3 length: 13; J gene: TRBJ2-5; D gene: .; clone size: few; V gene: TRBV27
CDR3 protein: CASSTRQNTGELFF; CDR3 DNA: TGTGCCAGCAGCACCCGACAGAACACCGGGGAGCTGTTTTTT; CDR3 length: 14; J gene: TRBJ2-2; D gene: .; clone size: .; V gene: TRBV7-6
CDR3 protein: CSVEEVSGNTIYF; CDR3 DNA: TGCAGCGTGGAGGAGGTCTCTGGAAACACCATATATTTT; CDR3 length: 13; J gene: TRBJ1-3; D gene: .; clone size: many; V gene: TRBV29-1
CDR3 protein: CASSSALGYEAFF; CDR3 DNA: TGTGCCAGCAGCTCCGCCCTAGGTTATGAAGCTTTCTTT; CDR3 length: 13; J gene: TRBJ1-1; D gene: .; clone size: many; V gene: TRBV5-4
CDR3 protein: CASSLNPLRTSGLYNEQFF; CDR3 DNA: TGTGCCAGCAGTTTAAATCCATTAAGGACTAGCGGGCTATACAATGAGCAGTTCTTC; CDR3 length: 19; J gene: TRBJ2-1; D gene: TRBD2; clone size: .; V gene: TRBV12-3/TRBV12-4
CDR3 protein: CASSLWTGISGANVLTF; CDR3 DNA: TGTGCCAGCAGCCTATGGACTGGGATCTCTGGGGCCAACGTCCTGACTTTC; CDR3 length: 17; J gene: TRBJ2-6; D gene: .; clone size: .; V gene: TRBV6-5
CDR3 protein: CSVGPEQFF; CDR3 DNA: TGCAGCGTTGGTCCTGAGCAGTTCTTC; CDR3 length: 9; J gene: TRBJ2-1; D gene: .; clone size: few; V gene: TRBV29-1
CDR3 protein: CASSLQGGSNQPQHF; CDR3 DNA: TGTGCCAGCAGCCTACAGGGGGGTAGCAATCAGCCCCAGCATTTT; CDR3 length: 15; J gene: TRBJ1-5; D gene: TRBD1; clone size: many; V gene: TRBV7-9
CDR3 protein: CASSLAVDEEQYF; CDR3 DNA: TGTGCCAGCAGCTTGGCCGTCGACGAGGAGCAGTACTTC; CDR3 length: 13; J gene: TRBJ2-7; D gene: .; clone size: many; V gene: TRBV5-4
CDR3 protein: CASSQESGNIQYF; CDR3 DNA: TGTGCCAGCAGCCAAGAGTCAGGGAACATTCAGTACTTC; CDR3 length: 13; J gene: TRBJ2-4; D gene: .; clone size: many; V gene: TRBV4-2
CDR3 protein: CASSEAGLNQPQHF; CDR3 DNA: TGTGCCAGCAGTGAAGCAGGACTCAATCAGCCCCAGCATTTT; CDR3 length: 14; J gene: TRBJ1-5; D gene: .; clone size: .; V gene: TRBV2
CDR3 protein: CASSSVPKNIQYF; CDR3 DNA: TGTGCCAGCAGCTCTGTTCCCAAAAACATTCAGTACTTC; CDR3 length: 13; J gene: TRBJ2-4; D gene: .; clone size: .; V gene: TRBV7-2
CDR3 protein: CASSETSGSYEQYF; CDR3 DNA: TGTGCCAGCAGTGAAACTAGCGGGAGCTACGAGCAGTACTTC; CDR3 length: 14; J gene: TRBJ2-7; D gene: TRBD2; clone size: many; V gene: TRBV2
CDR3 protein: CASSWGSIAKNIQYF; CDR3 DNA: TGTGCCAGCAGTTGGGGCTCGATAGCCAAAAACATTCAGTACTTC; CDR3 length: 15; J gene: TRBJ2-4; D gene: .; clone size: many; V gene: TRBV28
CDR3 protein: CASWTSGYEQYF; CDR3 DNA: TGTGCCAGCTGGACTAGCGGCTACGAGCAGTACTTC; CDR3 length: 12; J gene: TRBJ2-7; D gene: TRBD2; clone size: .; V gene: TRBV6-2/TRBV6-3
CDR3 protein: CASSLRASSGANVLTF; CDR3 DNA: TGTGCCAGCAGCTTAAGGGCAAGCTCTGGGGCCAACGTCCTGACTTTC; CDR3 length: 16; J gene: TRBJ2-6; D gene: .; clone size: many; V gene: TRBV7-2
CDR3 protein: CATRNTIGLEGYTF; CDR3 DNA: TGTGCCACCAGGAATACGATCGGGTTAGAGGGCTACACCTTC; CDR3 length: 14; J gene: TRBJ1-2; D gene: .; clone size: many; V gene: TRBV24-1
CDR3 protein: CASSQGAAASADTQYF; CDR3 DNA: TGCGCCAGCAGCCAAGGGGCAGCGGCAAGCGCAGATACGCAGTATTTT; CDR3 length: 16; J gene: TRBJ2-3; D gene: .; clone size: .; V gene: TRBV4-3
CDR3 protein: CASRSPGTHYEQYF; CDR3 DNA: TGTGCCAGCAGGAGTCCCGGGACCCACTACGAGCAGTACTTC; CDR3 length: 14; J gene: TRBJ2-7; D gene: .; clone size: once; V gene: TRBV12-3/TRBV12-4
CDR3 protein: CSALEGVLYEQYF; CDR3 DNA: TGCAGTGCCCTCGAGGGAGTCCTCTACGAGCAGTACTTC; CDR3 length: 13; J gene: TRBJ2-7; D gene: .; clone size: few; V gene: TRBV20-1
CDR3 protein: CAWRSTSGSFHEQFF; CDR3 DNA: TGTGCCTGGAGGTCGACTAGCGGGAGCTTCCATGAGCAGTTCTTC; CDR3 length: 15; J gene: TRBJ2-1; D gene: TRBD2; clone size: many; V gene: TRBV30
CDR3 protein: CATSSGGELFF; CDR3 DNA: TGTGCCACCTCGTCGGGTGGGGAGCTGTTTTTT; CDR3 length: 11; J gene: TRBJ2-2; D gene: .; clone size: many; V gene: TRBV24-1
CDR3 protein: CASSSDRKGYYYEQYF; CDR3 DNA: TGTGCCAGCAGTTCTGACAGAAAGGGCTACTACTACGAGCAGTACTTC; CDR3 length: 16; J gene: TRBJ2-7; D gene: .; clone size: few; V gene: TRBV27
CDR3 protein: CASSHLPGPGSSEQYF; CDR3 DNA: TGTGCCAGTAGCCACCTCCCCGGGCCCGGTTCGTCCGAGCAGTACTTC; CDR3 length: 16; J gene: TRBJ2-7; D gene: .; clone size: many; V gene: TRBV19
CDR3 protein: CSVYDEKLFF; CDR3 DNA: TGCAGCGTTTACGATGAAAAACTGTTTTTT; CDR3 length: 10; J gene: TRBJ1-4; D gene: .; clone size: .; V gene: TRBV29-1
CDR3 protein: CASSLDVRTYEQYF; CDR3 DNA: TGTGCCAGCAGCTTAGACGTCAGAACCTACGAGCAGTACTTC; CDR3 length: 14; J gene: TRBJ2-7; D gene: .; clone size: few; V gene: TRBV7-2
CDR3 protein: CAISESPGTTVFEQFF; CDR3 DNA: TGTGCCATCAGTGAGTCCCCCGGGACTACCGTGTTTGAGCAGTTCTTC; CDR3 length: 16; J gene: TRBJ2-1; D gene: TRBD2; clone size: many; V gene: TRBV10-3
CDR3 protein: CSARDRGPSYEQYF; CDR3 DNA: TGCAGTGCTAGAGATCGTGGGCCCTCCTACGAGCAGTACTTC; CDR3 length: 14; J gene: TRBJ2-7; D gene: .; clone size: few; V gene: TRBV20-1
CDR3 protein: CASSQLSAGTGVNEQFF; CDR3 DNA: TGTGCCAGCAGCCAACTCAGTGCCGGGACAGGGGTCAATGAGCAGTTCTTC; CDR3 length: 17; J gene: TRBJ2-1; D gene: TRBD1; clone size: few; V gene: TRBV14
CDR3 protein: CASSWGEYGYTF; CDR3 DNA: TGTGCCAGCAGCTGGGGCGAATATGGCTACACCTTC; CDR3 length: 12; J gene: TRBJ1-2; D gene: .; clone size: many; V gene: TRBV6-5